Following are 28 T cell receptor beta chains from one sample sequenced in a study of siplizumab effects on memory and regulatory T cells. Sequencing was performed with immunoSEQ multiplex PCR; in TCRdb, only in-frame clones are kept and a portion is missing. The sample includes around 87,000 clones, 80% to 90% of them seen just once. Sequencing input: CD4+ T cells sorted from blood. Every receptor here comes from a human donor in good health.

The J gene is TRBJ2-5, the V gene TRBV7-3; D is ambiguous. Trimming removed 1 base at V and 4 bases at J, with 7 bases between. This CDR3 contains 13 residues. Looked up from germline, CDR1 is SGHTA and CDR2 is FQGTGA. CDR3 residues: CASSLSVGETQYF. CDR3 bases: TGTGCCAGCAGCTTAAGTGTCGGAGAGACCCAGTACTTC.

This clone has only a few counts. The chain employs TRBV27 and TRBJ1-2; 9 bases fit TRBD1. Germline V lookup: CDR1 MNHEY, CDR2 SMNVEV (reference sequence). The CDR3 covers 13 residues. After removal of 6 bases from V and 4 bases from J, the junction contained 3 bases not matched to a gene. CDR3 nucleotides: TGTGCCAGCAGACCGACAGGGGGCTATGGCTACACCTTC. Translating it yields CASRPTGGYGYTF.

The chain is built from TRBV6-5 and TRBJ1-2; D is uncertain. The CDR3 spans 14 residues. V dropped 2 bases and J dropped 1 base, with 8 bases sitting between them. CDR1 MNHEY and CDR2 SVGAGI come from the germline V gene. CDR3 in amino acids: CASSYAADNYGYTF. DNA of the CDR3: TGTGCCAGCAGTTACGCCGCAGATAACTATGGCTACACCTTC.

The chain uses TRBV18 and TRBJ1-5, with 7 bases lining up with TRBD1. Per the germline V gene, CDR1 is KGHSH and CDR2 is LQKENI. Losses at the gene ends were 3 bases for V and 3 bases for J; bases not matched to a gene: 2. CDR3 length equals 14 residues. The CDR3 nucleotides are TGTGCCAGCTCACCGGGACAGCTCAATCAGCCCCAGCATTTT. Amino acids: CASSPGQLNQPQHF.

The chain recombines TRBV5-1 with TRBJ2-1, with 7 nucleotides matching TRBD2. The CDR3 loop spans 15 amino acids. Trimming at V came to 4 bases and at J to 1 base, leaving 5 bases not matched to a gene. CDR1 and CDR2 from the germline V gene are SGHRS and YFSETQ. CDR3 bases: TGCGCCAGCAGCCGGGGGGAGGTTTCCTACAATGAGCAGTTCTTC. Protein sequence: CASSRGEVSYNEQFF.

This chain links TRBV6-6 with TRBJ2-7; TRBD1 aligns across 9 bases. Per germline, CDR1 MNHNY and CDR2 SVGAGI (reference sequence). CDR3 size: 15 residues. V gave up 6 bases and J gave up 1 base; unmatched junction bases: 7. CDR3 amino acids: CASSTPGQGSYEQYF. Written as DNA, the CDR3 is TGTGCCAGCAGCACCCCGGGACAGGGTTCCTACGAGCAGTACTTC.

J is TRBJ2-3 and V is TRBV9; D ambiguous. Trimming shortened V by 0 bases and J by 0 bases, and 5 bases separated the two germline ends. In germline, CDR1 is SGDLS, CDR2 YYNGEE. CDR3 length: 14 amino acids. CDR3 in amino acids: CASSVVGSTDTQYF. For the CDR3, the DNA is TGTGCCAGCAGCGTAGTGGGAAGCACAGATACGCAGTATTTT. The variable domain in full, with the rest retrieved from reference TRBV9 and TRBJ2-3, is DSGVTQTPKHLITATGQRVTLRCSPRSGDLSVYWYQQSLDQGLQFLIQYYNGEERAKGNILERFSAQQFPDLHSELNLSSLELGDSALYFCASSVVGSTDTQYFGPGTRLTVL.

The J gene is TRBJ2-1, the V gene TRBV6-6; D is ambiguous. V was trimmed by 0 bases and J by 10 bases, leaving 16 bases between them. The length of the CDR3 is 15 residues. Per the germline V gene, CDR1 is MNHNY and CDR2 is SVGAGI (reference sequence). The CDR3 sequence: CASSYSIQASKEQFF. In nucleotides, the CDR3 is TGTGCCAGCAGTTACTCGATTCAGGCTTCCAAGGAGCAGTTCTTC.

The V gene is TRBV5-4, the J gene TRBJ1-3; 7 nucleotides line up with TRBD1. The CDR3 covers 14 residues. Per germline, CDR1 SGHNT and CDR2 YYREEE (reference sequence). After removal of 0 bases from V and 6 bases from J, the junction contained 3 bases not matched to a gene. The CDR3 DNA follows: TGTGCCAGCAGCTTGGGACAGGGCGAAAACACCATATATTTT. Translating it yields CASSLGQGENTIYF.

This clone appeared a single time. The chain couples TRBV7-9 to TRBJ2-5, with 8 bases lining up with TRBD2. The CDR3 covers 15 residues. V gave up 5 bases and J gave up 7 bases; unmatched junction bases: 12. Germline CDR1 reads SEHNR; CDR2 reads FQNEAQ (reference sequence). The DNA for the CDR3 is TGTGCCAGCAGCATCACCACTAGCGGCCAGGCGACCCAGTACTTC. It translates to CASSITTSGQATQYF.

The table lists this clone with a count of one. V and J are TRBV4-1 and TRBJ2-6; 7 bases align to TRBD2. CDR1 is MGHRA, CDR2 YSYEKL, per germline. The CDR3 loop spans 18 amino acids. With V trimmed by 5 bases and J by 0 bases, 10 bases remained unmatched. DNA for the CDR3: TGCGCCAGCAGCTCCCGGGGAGGGGCCACCTCTGGGGCCAACGTCCTGACTTTC. Its protein product is CASSSRGGATSGANVLTF.

This sequence joins TRBV19 and TRBJ1-2; TRBD1 might be the D (6 bases). Germline loops: CDR1 LNHDA, CDR2 SQIVND (reference sequence). Between the trimmed V and J ends, which lost 7 bases and 0 bases, there was a span of 15 bases. This CDR3 spans 15 amino acids. Written as DNA, the CDR3 is TGTGCCAGTAACGCCCAGGGGTCCTCTAACTATGGCTACACCTTC. This codes for CASNAQGSSNYGYTF.

The V gene is TRBV19, the J gene TRBJ1-5, with TRBD1 as a possible D gene (5 bases). Deletions cut 5 bases from V and 2 bases from J, with 10 bases between. CDR3 length equals 14 residues. Germline CDR1 and CDR2: LNHDA and SQIVND (reference sequence). The CDR3 nucleotides read TGTGCCAGTAGTCGCGGACATGGCAATCAGCCCCAGCATTTT. Amino acids: CASSRGHGNQPQHF. The whole variable domain, filled in from reference TRBV19 and TRBJ1-5, reads DGGITQSPKYLFRKEGQNVTLSCEQNLNHDAMYWYRQDPGQGLRLIYYSQIVNDFQKGDIAEGYSVSREKKESFPLTVTSAQKNPTAFYLCASSRGHGNQPQHFGDGTRLSIL.

This chain uses TRBV7-9 with TRBJ1-2; D gene unclear. The CDR3 consists of 14 residues. Germline V gene lookup returns CDR1 SEHNR and CDR2 FQNEAQ (reference sequence). The V end lost 1 base, the J end lost 8 bases, and 14 bases lay between the germline ends. The CDR3 spells CASSLGDPRPGYTF. Written as DNA, the CDR3 is TGTGCCAGCAGCTTAGGGGATCCAAGGCCGGGCTACACCTTC.

The chain links TRBV10-3 to TRBJ2-3, with 7 bases lining up with TRBD1. J gave up 2 bases and V 6 bases, and 8 bases lay outside the gene matches. Germline V gene data show CDR1 as ENHRY and CDR2 as SYGVKD. The CDR3 spans 15 residues. CDR3 in amino acids: CAIRDRERSTDTQYF. CDR3 in DNA: TGTGCCATCAGAGACAGGGAGAGGTCCACAGATACGCAGTATTTT.

This clone was recorded once. This rearrangement joins TRBV5-1 to TRBJ2-5; 8 nucleotides line up with TRBD2. CDR3 size: 17 residues. V was clipped by 3 bases and J by 1 base; unmatched bases: 11. CDR1 is SGHRS, CDR2 YFSETQ, per germline. CDR3: CASSSGGGIQSQETQYF. CDR3 DNA sequence: TGCGCCAGCAGCTCCGGGGGGGGCATACAAAGCCAAGAGACCCAGTACTTC.

This clone was found a few times. V and J are TRBV5-1 and TRBJ1-5; 9 positions match TRBD1. The germline gives CDR1 SGHRS, CDR2 YFSETQ. The CDR3 length is 13 residues. The ends lost 2 bases at V and 7 bases at J; junction bases unmatched: 1. The CDR3: CASSLTGGQPQHF. CDR3 bases: TGCGCCAGCAGCTTAACAGGGGGCCAGCCCCAGCATTTT.

The chain links TRBV5-4 to TRBJ2-7; 11 bases align to TRBD2. This CDR3 has 16 residues. Trimming cost V 2 bases and J 0 bases; bases outside gene matches: 4. In germline, CDR1 is SGHNT, CDR2 YYREEE (reference sequence). CDR3 DNA: TGTGCCAGCAGCTTAGGACTAGCGGGCCGCTCCTACGAGCAGTACTTC. It specifies CASSLGLAGRSYEQYF.

The V and J genes are TRBV18 and TRBJ2-7; D is possibly TRBD1 or TRBD2 (5 bases each). V lost 5 bases and J lost 2, with 10 bases in between. This CDR3 contains 13 residues. Germline V gene sequence: CDR1 KGHSH, CDR2 LQKENI. The DNA for the CDR3 is TGTGCCAGCTCAACTGGGACGCCCTACGAGCAGTACTTC. Protein product: CASSTGTPYEQYF.

The chain links TRBV13 to TRBJ2-2; 10 bases are shared with TRBD2. The germline gives CDR1 PRHDT, CDR2 FYEKMQ (reference sequence). CDR3 length: 18 residues. Trimming at V came to 5 bases and at J to 4 bases, leaving 13 bases not matched to a gene. CDR3 region: CASSPYVGTSGTTGELFF. DNA of the CDR3: TGTGCCAGCAGCCCCTATGTGGGTACTAGCGGGACCACCGGGGAGCTGTTTTTT. The full variable domain, rest sourced from reference TRBV13 and TRBJ2-2, is AAGVIQSPRHLIKEKRETATLKCYPIPRHDTVYWYQQGPGQDPQFLISFYEKMQSDKGSIPDRFSAQQFSDYHSELNMSSLELGDSALYFCASSPYVGTSGTTGELFFGEGSRLTVL.

V and J are TRBV6-6 and TRBJ2-5, with D perhaps being TRBD1 or TRBD2 (5 bases each). The DNA end lines up better with TRBJ2-7; the J call may be wrong. Germline V CDR1 and CDR2: MNHNY, SVGAGI (reference sequence). CDR3 length: 14 residues. CDR3 region: CASSRDPFSYEQYF. DNA of the CDR3: TGTGCCAGCAGCCGGGACCCCTTCTCCTACGAGCAGTACTTC.

This chain connects TRBV18 to TRBJ2-5; unclear D gene. The ends were cut back, 4 bases at V and 4 bases at J, with 13 bases in the middle. The CDR3 contains 14 residues. The germline gives CDR1 KGHSH, CDR2 LQKENI. The CDR3 nucleotides are TGTGCCAGCTCACTACGGAAAGACTCAGAGACCCAGTACTTC. Encoded protein: CASSLRKDSETQYF.

The chain links TRBV7-2 to TRBJ2-2; 12 nucleotides agree with TRBD2. This CDR3 is built from 16 residues. Germline loops: CDR1 SGHTA, CDR2 FQGNSA. The trim removed 3 bases at V and 3 bases at J, leaving 2 bases unmatched. The CDR3 loop is CASSLTSGSYTGELFF. The CDR3 DNA sequence: TGTGCCAGCAGCTTGACTAGCGGGAGTTACACCGGGGAGCTGTTTTTT.

The V and J genes are TRBV6-1 and TRBJ1-3, with no clear D. CDR3 size: 16 residues. Deletions cut 3 bases from V and 2 bases from J, with 14 bases between. Looked up from germline, CDR1 is MNHNS and CDR2 is SASEGT. In DNA form, the CDR3 reads TGTGCCAGCAGTGAGCTAAGAGTGGGTCCTGGAAACACCATATATTTT. This sequence encodes CASSELRVGPGNTIYF.

V gene TRBV5-6 combines with J gene TRBJ2-2, with a weak D call TRBD1 (6 bases). This CDR3 region has 15 residues. The V gene lost 4 bases and the J gene lost 1 base, with 11 bases spanning the gap. Looked up from germline, CDR1 is SGHDT and CDR2 is YYEEEE. CDR3 sequence: CASSIQTGNTGELFF. The CDR3 DNA reads TGTGCCAGCAGCATACAGACAGGGAACACCGGGGAGCTGTTTTTT.

The chain employs TRBV18 and TRBJ1-3; TRBD1 agrees at 11 bases. Germline CDR1 and CDR2: KGHSH and LQKENI. The CDR3 runs to 17 residues. V lost 0 bases to trimming and J lost 2 bases; unmatched junction nucleotides: 3. The CDR3 region is CASSPPGQGATGNTIYF. CDR3 nucleotides: TGTGCCAGCTCACCACCAGGACAGGGGGCTACTGGAAACACCATATATTTT.

The chain links TRBV5-4 to TRBJ2-3; the match to TRBD2 covers 16 bases. With V trimmed by 4 bases and J by 4 bases, 3 bases remained unmatched. CDR1 and CDR2 (germline): SGHNT, YYREEE (reference sequence). This CDR3 has 16 residues. The CDR3 spells CASSLGLAGGADTQYF. Written as DNA, the CDR3 is TGTGCCAGCAGCCTGGGACTAGCGGGAGGGGCAGATACGCAGTATTTT.

The rearrangement joins TRBV30 to TRBJ2-1, with 7 nucleotides matching TRBD1. The germline gives CDR1 GTSNPN, CDR2 SVGIG (reference sequence). CDR3 length equals 18 residues. The V and J ends lost 1 base and 8 bases, in that order; junction bases with no gene match: 20. The CDR3 loop is CAWSGGGAGSPNNYEQFF. As DNA, the CDR3 is TGTGCCTGGAGTGGAGGGGGCGCAGGCAGTCCCAATAATTATGAGCAGTTCTTC.